Listed below are T cell receptor beta chains from one sample, sequenced in a study of immune characterization of retroperitoneal liposarcoma. One entry per CDR3 protein results from TCRdb running MiXCR on the PCR reads. The sample has about 3,800 distinct CDR3 sequences, 30% seen once. The source material was blood. The receptors shown here come from a female donor with retroperitoneal liposarcoma. CDR3s include the opening cysteine and the closing phenylalanine or tryptophan. A D gene is named only where the DNA matches it firmly. Clone size, where shown, is once, few, many, or a class for clones that have expanded.

V gene: TRBV27; J gene: TRBJ2-3; clone size: once; D gene: TRBD2; CDR3 protein: CASKSGTSGPHPADTQYF; CDR3 DNA: TGTGCCAGCAAAAGTGGGACTAGCGGGCCTCACCCCGCGGATACGCAGTATTTT
V gene: TRBV12-3/TRBV12-4; J gene: TRBJ1-1; clone size: few; D gene: TRBD1; CDR3 protein: CASRVRDRLEAFF; CDR3 DNA: TGTGCCAGCAGGGTCCGGGACAGGCTTGAAGCTTTCTTT
V gene: TRBV6-5; J gene: TRBJ2-6; clone size: medium-sized; D gene: TRBD1; CDR3 protein: CASSYHGQVSYGGANVLTF; CDR3 DNA: TGTGCCAGCAGTTATCACGGACAGGTCTCCTATGGGGGGGCCAACGTCCTGACTTTC
V gene: TRBV6-5; J gene: TRBJ1-2; clone size: -; D gene: TRBD1; CDR3 protein: CASRELGQGLYGYTF; CDR3 DNA: TGTGCCAGCAGGGAACTTGGACAGGGCCTATATGGCTACACCTTC
V gene: TRBV11-3; J gene: TRBJ2-7; clone size: few; D gene: TRBD2; CDR3 protein: CASSPLAAYEQYF; CDR3 DNA: TGTGCCAGCAGCCCACTAGCGGCCTACGAGCAGTACTTC
V gene: TRBV6-5; J gene: TRBJ2-5; clone size: medium-sized; D gene: -; CDR3 protein: CASSYTTVPQETQYF; CDR3 DNA: TGTGCCAGCAGTTACACGACAGTTCCCCAAGAGACCCAGTACTTC
V gene: TRBV10-2; J gene: TRBJ2-4; clone size: -; D gene: -; CDR3 protein: CASLAGENIQYF; CDR3 DNA: TGCGCCAGCCTGGCAGGGGAAAACATTCAGTACTTC
V gene: TRBV11-3; J gene: TRBJ2-7; clone size: few; D gene: TRBD1; CDR3 protein: CASSPRTGGGEQYF; CDR3 DNA: TGTGCCAGCAGCCCCCGGACAGGGGGCGGCGAGCAGTACTTC
V gene: TRBV6-2/TRBV6-3; J gene: TRBJ2-1; clone size: once; D gene: -; CDR3 protein: CASSYSSYNEQFF; CDR3 DNA: TGTGCCAGCAGTTACAGCTCCTACAATGAGCAGTTCTTC
V gene: TRBV27; J gene: TRBJ2-7; clone size: once; D gene: TRBD1; CDR3 protein: CASSLGTGISNEQYF; CDR3 DNA: TGTGCCAGCAGCCTCGGGACAGGCATATCGAATGAGCAGTACTTC
V gene: TRBV4-1; J gene: TRBJ2-2; clone size: -; D gene: TRBD1; CDR3 protein: CASSHGGQGSDTGELFF; CDR3 DNA: TGCGCCAGCAGCCACGGAGGACAGGGGTCCGACACCGGGGAGCTGTTTTTT
V gene: TRBV6-5; J gene: TRBJ1-5; clone size: -; D gene: -; CDR3 protein: CASALGGRQPQHF; CDR3 DNA: TGTGCCAGCGCTCTGGGGGGGCGGCAGCCCCAGCATTTT
V gene: TRBV6-1; J gene: TRBJ2-1; clone size: medium-sized; D gene: TRBD1; CDR3 protein: CASSQPAGQGVDEQFF; CDR3 DNA: TGTGCCAGCAGTCAGCCCGCGGGACAGGGCGTCGATGAGCAGTTCTTC
V gene: TRBV12-3/TRBV12-4; J gene: TRBJ2-3; clone size: medium-sized; D gene: TRBD2; CDR3 protein: CASSLLLAGGTDTQYF; CDR3 DNA: TGTGCCAGCAGTCTTTTGCTAGCGGGGGGCACAGATACGCAGTATTTT
V gene: TRBV7-2; J gene: TRBJ1-1; clone size: -; D gene: -; CDR3 protein: CASSLGSGLRTEAFF; CDR3 DNA: TGTGCCAGCAGCTTAGGTTCAGGGTTAAGGACTGAAGCTTTCTTT
V gene: TRBV11-3; J gene: TRBJ2-3; clone size: medium-sized; D gene: -; CDR3 protein: CASSWGDTQYF; CDR3 DNA: TGTGCCAGCAGCTGGGGGGATACGCAGTATTTT
V gene: TRBV6-1; J gene: TRBJ2-1; clone size: medium-sized; D gene: TRBD1; CDR3 protein: CASSDRDRGGNEQFF; CDR3 DNA: TGTGCCAGCAGTGACCGGGACAGGGGGGGCAATGAGCAGTTCTTC
V gene: TRBV10-2; J gene: TRBJ1-1; clone size: -; D gene: -; CDR3 protein: CASRTGNTEAFF; CDR3 DNA: TGCGCCAGCAGGACAGGGAACACTGAAGCTTTCTTT
V gene: TRBV6-1; J gene: TRBJ2-1; clone size: -; D gene: -; CDR3 protein: CASSLPTGLEETQFF; CDR3 DNA: TGTGCCAGCAGTCTGCCAACAGGGTTGGAAGAGACCCAGTTCTTC
V gene: TRBV10-1; J gene: TRBJ2-6; clone size: large; D gene: TRBD1; CDR3 protein: CASSGTGLGSGANVLTF; CDR3 DNA: TGCGCCAGCAGTGGGACAGGGCTCGGGTCTGGGGCCAACGTCCTGACTTTC
V gene: TRBV10-3; J gene: TRBJ2-1; clone size: -; D gene: -; CDR3 protein: CAIRASTDNEQFF; CDR3 DNA: TGTGCCATCCGAGCGTCCACGGACAATGAGCAGTTCTTC
V gene: TRBV7-8; J gene: TRBJ2-3; clone size: medium-sized; D gene: -; CDR3 protein: CASSFVISGLRTDTQYF; CDR3 DNA: TGTGCCAGCAGCTTTGTTATTTCTGGATTACGCACAGATACGCAGTATTTT
V gene: TRBV27; J gene: TRBJ2-1; clone size: -; D gene: -; CDR3 protein: CASRKFRDEFNEQFF; CDR3 DNA: TGTGCCAGCCGAAAATTCAGGGACGAATTCAATGAGCAGTTCTTC
V gene: TRBV6-1; J gene: TRBJ2-3; clone size: medium-sized; D gene: -; CDR3 protein: CASCRRGTDTQYF; CDR3 DNA: TGTGCCAGCTGTCGGAGGGGCACAGATACGCAGTATTTT
V gene: TRBV12-3/TRBV12-4; J gene: TRBJ2-5; clone size: medium-sized; D gene: -; CDR3 protein: CASSFGGAETQYF; CDR3 DNA: TGTGCCAGCAGTTTCGGGGGCGCGGAGACCCAGTACTTC
V gene: TRBV6-1; J gene: TRBJ2-3; clone size: -; D gene: TRBD2; CDR3 protein: CASSSSGGTLSTDTQYF; CDR3 DNA: TGTGCCAGCAGTTCTAGCGGGGGCACCCTCAGCACAGATACGCAGTATTTT
V gene: TRBV6-1; J gene: TRBJ2-4; clone size: -; D gene: -; CDR3 protein: CASSAVGEGGYKNIQYF; CDR3 DNA: TGTGCCAGCAGTGCCGTGGGGGAAGGGGGTTACAAAAACATTCAGTACTTC
V gene: TRBV6-1; J gene: TRBJ2-7; clone size: -; D gene: TRBD1; CDR3 protein: CASPDRSGGKAYNEQYF; CDR3 DNA: TGTGCCAGCCCCGATCGTTCAGGGGGTAAGGCCTACAATGAGCAGTACTTC
V gene: TRBV19; J gene: TRBJ2-2; clone size: -; D gene: TRBD2; CDR3 protein: CASSHTRGGIGTGELFF; CDR3 DNA: TGTGCCAGTAGTCACACACGGGGGGGCATCGGCACCGGGGAGCTGTTTTTT
V gene: TRBV6-1; J gene: TRBJ1-2; clone size: few; D gene: TRBD1; CDR3 protein: CASSEGTGRSLNYGYTF; CDR3 DNA: TGTGCCAGCAGTGAAGGGACAGGGAGAAGTCTTAACTATGGCTACACCTTC
V gene: TRBV6-1; J gene: TRBJ2-2; clone size: -; D gene: TRBD2; CDR3 protein: CATALREGDTGELFF; CDR3 DNA: TGTGCCACCGCCCTGCGGGAGGGGGACACCGGGGAGCTGTTTTTT
V gene: TRBV6-5; J gene: TRBJ2-7; clone size: -; D gene: -; CDR3 protein: CASSLPHGMTYEQYF; CDR3 DNA: TGTGCCAGCAGTCTTCCCCACGGGATGACCTACGAGCAGTACTTC
V gene: TRBV27; J gene: TRBJ2-7; clone size: medium-sized; D gene: -; CDR3 protein: CASSPFLEAYEQYF; CDR3 DNA: TGTGCCAGCAGTCCGTTCCTCGAGGCCTACGAGCAGTACTTC
V gene: TRBV6-1; J gene: TRBJ1-2; clone size: medium-sized; D gene: TRBD1; CDR3 protein: CASSSAPVTGWGYTF; CDR3 DNA: TGTGCCAGCAGTTCTGCCCCGGTGACAGGGTGGGGCTACACCTTC
V gene: TRBV10-1; J gene: TRBJ2-7; clone size: -; D gene: TRBD2; CDR3 protein: CASSPSGSGEQYF; CDR3 DNA: TGCGCCAGCAGTCCGAGCGGGAGCGGCGAGCAGTACTTC
V gene: TRBV25-1; J gene: TRBJ2-1; clone size: -; D gene: -; CDR3 protein: CASSEYRQGEQFF; CDR3 DNA: TGTGCCAGCAGTGAATATCGACAAGGTGAGCAGTTCTTC
V gene: TRBV6-2/TRBV6-3; J gene: TRBJ2-1; clone size: medium-sized; D gene: -; CDR3 protein: CASSALEYNEQFF; CDR3 DNA: TGTGCCAGCAGTGCTCTGGAATACAATGAGCAGTTCTTC
V gene: TRBV12-3/TRBV12-4; J gene: TRBJ2-1; clone size: few; D gene: -; CDR3 protein: CASSLEYNEQFF; CDR3 DNA: TGTGCCAGCAGTCTCGAGTACAATGAGCAGTTCTTC
V gene: TRBV10-3; J gene: TRBJ2-1; clone size: medium-sized; D gene: -; CDR3 protein: CAISDSKTGGRNEQFF; CDR3 DNA: TGTGCCATCAGTGATTCGAAAACTGGGGGGAGGAATGAGCAGTTCTTC
V gene: TRBV10-3; J gene: TRBJ2-1; clone size: -; D gene: -; CDR3 protein: CAISRPGRNEQFF; CDR3 DNA: TGTGCCATCAGCCGCCCGGGACGCAATGAGCAGTTCTTC
V gene: TRBV6-5; J gene: TRBJ2-1; clone size: -; D gene: -; CDR3 protein: CASSPRLDDNEQFF; CDR3 DNA: TGTGCCAGCAGTCCTAGACTAGACGATAATGAGCAGTTCTTC
V gene: TRBV6-1; J gene: TRBJ2-1; clone size: medium-sized; D gene: -; CDR3 protein: CASSFGDSFTTPNYNEQFF; CDR3 DNA: TGTGCCAGCAGTTTCGGCGACAGCTTCACCACCCCCAACTACAATGAGCAGTTCTTC
V gene: TRBV11-3; J gene: TRBJ2-1; clone size: medium-sized; D gene: TRBD2; CDR3 protein: CASSLDLGLAGDNEQFF; CDR3 DNA: TGTGCCAGCAGCTTAGATCTGGGACTAGCGGGAGATAATGAGCAGTTCTTC
V gene: TRBV11-3; J gene: TRBJ2-1; clone size: medium-sized; D gene: TRBD2; CDR3 protein: CASSSSLAGGSYNEQFF; CDR3 DNA: TGTGCCAGCAGCTCCTCCTTAGCGGGAGGTTCCTACAATGAGCAGTTCTTC
V gene: TRBV12-3/TRBV12-4; J gene: TRBJ2-5; clone size: few; D gene: TRBD2; CDR3 protein: CASRVGLAGQETQYF; CDR3 DNA: TGTGCCAGCAGAGTGGGACTAGCGGGACAAGAGACCCAGTACTTC
V gene: TRBV12-3/TRBV12-4; J gene: TRBJ1-1; clone size: -; D gene: -; CDR3 protein: CASSLVENTEAFF; CDR3 DNA: TGTGCCAGCAGTTTGGTAGAGAACACTGAAGCTTTCTTT
V gene: TRBV6-1; J gene: TRBJ2-3; clone size: once; D gene: TRBD1; CDR3 protein: CASPPAVGTGTPEQYF; CDR3 DNA: TGTGCCAGCCCACCGGCTGTCGGGACAGGCACTCCCGAGCAGTATTTT
V gene: TRBV7-2; J gene: TRBJ1-1; clone size: -; D gene: -; CDR3 protein: CASSLIQGGAEAFF; CDR3 DNA: TGTGCCAGCAGCTTGATTCAGGGAGGGGCTGAAGCTTTCTTT
V gene: TRBV25-1; J gene: TRBJ2-1; clone size: -; D gene: -; CDR3 protein: CASSESKGYEQFF; CDR3 DNA: TGTGCCAGCAGTGAATCGAAAGGCTATGAGCAGTTCTTC
V gene: TRBV6-1; J gene: TRBJ2-5; clone size: medium-sized; D gene: -; CDR3 protein: CASRSDSPRTQYF; CDR3 DNA: TGTGCCAGCAGATCGGACTCCCCAAGGACCCAGTACTTC
V gene: TRBV7-2; J gene: TRBJ2-7; clone size: medium-sized; D gene: TRBD2; CDR3 protein: CASSLDPSGYEQYF; CDR3 DNA: TGTGCCAGCAGCTTAGATCCTAGCGGCTACGAGCAGTACTTC
V gene: TRBV12-3/TRBV12-4; J gene: TRBJ2-3; clone size: large; D gene: TRBD1; CDR3 protein: CASSFGTGDTQYF; CDR3 DNA: TGTGCCAGCAGTTTCGGGACAGGAGATACGCAGTATTTT
V gene: TRBV25-1; J gene: TRBJ2-2; clone size: medium-sized; D gene: -; CDR3 protein: CASSATGRVNTGELFF; CDR3 DNA: TGTGCCAGCAGTGCTACGGGCAGGGTGAACACCGGGGAGCTGTTTTTT
V gene: TRBV10-1; J gene: TRBJ2-1; clone size: few; D gene: TRBD1; CDR3 protein: CARWTGVHEQFF; CDR3 DNA: TGCGCCAGGTGGACAGGGGTCCACGAGCAGTTCTTC
V gene: TRBV12-3/TRBV12-4; J gene: TRBJ2-5; clone size: -; D gene: -; CDR3 protein: CASSRGTMYQETQYF; CDR3 DNA: TGTGCCAGCAGTCGCGGGACAATGTACCAAGAGACCCAGTACTTC
V gene: TRBV6-1; J gene: TRBJ2-1; clone size: -; D gene: -; CDR3 protein: CASSELGNEQFF; CDR3 DNA: TGTGCCAGCAGTGAGTTGGGGAATGAGCAGTTCTTC
V gene: TRBV6-7; J gene: TRBJ2-5; clone size: -; D gene: TRBD2; CDR3 protein: CASSYSPTSIFKETQYF; CDR3 DNA: TGTGCCAGCAGTTACTCCCCGACTAGCATTTTTAAAGAGACCCAGTACTTC